The rows below give T cell receptor beta chains drawn from one sample of a study of control samples from healthy donors and cancer patients. Sequencing used immunoSEQ multiplex PCR; TCRdb keeps in-frame clones, though not all of them. The sample records about 130,000 clones, around 90% being singletons. Sequencing was done on a sample of blood. The receptor set was obtained from a man aged 35 to 55 in good health. Both conserved end residues are part of each CDR3. The order of the fields is V gene, J gene, CDR3 protein.

TRBV19	TRBJ1-5	CASSIGRSRNQPQHF
TRBV19	TRBJ2-2	CASSMYTNTGELFF
TRBV7-3	TRBJ1-1	CASRAQGNTEAFF
TRBV5-1	TRBJ2-7	CASSPYSDGGEQYF
TRBV18	TRBJ1-6	CASSPRDDSPLHF
TRBV20-1	TRBJ2-3	CSASRDRGTDTQYF
TRBV5-1	TRBJ2-3	CASSLERDTQYF
TRBV9	TRBJ2-1	CASSGYTTGGHNEQFF
TRBV3-1/TRBV3-2	TRBJ1-1	CASSQDYRGDTEAFF
TRBV10-3	TRBJ2-3	CAINRAGGFADTQYF
TRBV5-4	TRBJ2-7	CASSLVPGSAYEQYF
TRBV7-8	TRBJ2-7	CASSLGGGPAYEQYF
TRBV12-3/TRBV12-4	TRBJ1-5	CASSFGGEQPQHF
TRBV10-2	TRBJ1-5	CASSGQGNQPQHF
TRBV30	TRBJ1-5	CAWGPGTNQPQHF
TRBV7-2	TRBJ2-5	CASSPGTSGGAVSETQYF
TRBV6-2/TRBV6-3	TRBJ1-1	CASSRETGGVLKAFF
TRBV28	TRBJ2-3	CASSVRGATQYF
TRBV28	TRBJ1-1	CASSLNLQGVTEAFF
TRBV7-9	TRBJ2-7	CASSLAGTGAYEQYF
TRBV12-5	TRBJ1-2	CASGVTTGGALYGYTF
TRBV5-1	TRBJ1-4	CASAKGDRESEKLFF
TRBV30	TRBJ2-7	CAWSPGQGYEQYF
TRBV15	TRBJ2-3	CATSRGGSVPGTDTQYF
TRBV18	TRBJ2-5	CASSKAWETQYF